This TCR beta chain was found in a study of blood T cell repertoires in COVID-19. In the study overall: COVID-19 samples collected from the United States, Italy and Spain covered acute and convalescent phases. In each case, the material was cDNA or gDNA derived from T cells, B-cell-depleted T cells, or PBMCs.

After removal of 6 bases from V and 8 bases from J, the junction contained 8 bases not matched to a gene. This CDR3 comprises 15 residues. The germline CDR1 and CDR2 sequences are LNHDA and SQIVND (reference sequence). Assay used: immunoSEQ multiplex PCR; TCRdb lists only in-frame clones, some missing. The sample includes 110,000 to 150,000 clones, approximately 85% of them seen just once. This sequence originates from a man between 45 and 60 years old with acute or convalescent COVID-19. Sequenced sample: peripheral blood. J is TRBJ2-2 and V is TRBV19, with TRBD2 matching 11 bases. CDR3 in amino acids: CASRRLAGGKGELFF. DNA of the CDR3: TGTGCCAGTAGACGGCTAGCGGGGGGCAAGGGGGAGCTGTTTTTT.